Detailed here is one T cell receptor beta chain. It lacks a known antigen. No clone much larger than this one lies a single base away; base qualities are absent. Using the deep immunoSEQ assay, TCR CDR3 regions were amplified from genomic DNA by multiplex PCR. For each cell subset, the extracted genomic DNA was distributed evenly across all wells of several immunoSEQ 96-well plates, and each plate served as one replicate. For sorted subsets, approximately 190 ng of genomic DNA, equivalent to some 33,000 T cell genomes, went into each replicate PCR. The purified libraries were quantified using a Qubit 3.0 fluorometer, sized with a Bioanalyzer 2100, and then quantified again using the KAPA Library Quantification kit. A separate single-read 150-cycle Illumina NextSeq 550 flow cell was used to sequence each immunoSEQ 96-well plate. For the original study's pipeline: Because the immunoSEQ output included only junctional sequences and no quality scores, the filtering could not be the same as the filtering used for full-length reads. Sequences were annotated with PyIR, a Python wrapper for IgBLAST v1.9, and V/J genes and CDR3 were assigned using IMGT germline references. Reads were removed for weak V/J assignments (E-value above 1e-6), missing CDR3, stop codons, out-of-frame junctions, or ambiguous translated residues. V3J clonotypes were defined as sequences sharing an identical inferred V gene, J gene, and CDR3 amino acid sequence. Percentage overlap between repertoires was computed as shared unique clonotypes divided by the size of the smaller repertoire. Repertoire richness was assessed with RTK rarefaction, the Chao1 estimator, and Recon v2.1 estimates of unobserved clonotypes. OLGA was used to compute generation probabilities for all TCRbeta clonotypes that the gDNA method yielded from a handful of donors. Sourced from immuneACCESS, this table was stored by TCRdb with only in-frame sequences that have V and J called. A share of the clones is absent; for the studies checked, an unresolved V gene accounts for under half, and the remainder has no known explanation. D and trimming come from the DNA, and the V and J calls and clone size come from that table. The sample has about a million clones on record, roughly 80% of them singletons. The top ten clones comprise 0.89% of the sample.

Trimming leaves V shorter by 3 bases and J shorter by 6 bases, with the junction holding 0 bases beyond the gene matches. Based on the germline V gene, the CDR1 and CDR2 sequences are SGHNT and YENEEA. The CDR3 has 14 amino acids, counting the end cysteine and phenylalanine. CDR3 DNA is the only sequence kept; it has 42 bases, read in frame from the first base. The donors were healthy, HIV-negative adults with no recently reported acute infections or vaccinations. Only Caucasian adults living in Nashville, Tennessee, USA were represented among the donors. CD4+ T cells were enriched by magnetic negative selection; naive cells were then positively selected on CD45RA, and the negative fraction formed the memory subset. Blood was collected by leukapheresis, and PBMCs were isolated by Ficoll-Histopaque density gradient centrifugation and then cryopreserved in liquid nitrogen vapor phase. Purity and quantity of every magnetically sorted T cell population were checked by analytical flow cytometry. Genomic DNA was isolated from every sorted fraction and measured by UV absorbance on a Nanodrop 2000c.

The record originates from a study of shared clonotypes between healthy human individuals (dated by TCRdb to the early 2020s). At the level of the whole study: The cohort comprised a couple of women and a few men aged 18 to 49 years. The study deeply sequenced blood TCR repertoires of about 5 healthy adults to estimate repertoire size and the extent of clonotype sharing between individuals. Different laboratories and diverse techniques were used to prepare libraries and sequence TCR repertoires, to increase sequencing depth and limit assay-specific biases. For each donor, CD4 naive and CD4 memory were each run on three plates, CD8 naive on two plates, and CD8 memory on one plate. Each donor's leukapheresis produced roughly between about 0.9 and 9.5 billion PBMCs.

On the study overall, not on this receptor specifically: Sampling was restricted to blood, and TCR repertoires in tissue are likely to differ from TCR repertoires in blood. Across a few donors, about 5.2% of naive CD4, roughly 3.8% of naive CD8, around 2.5% of memory CD4, and 0.3% to 0.45% of memory CD8 clonotypes were shared. Compared with non-shared clonotypes, the clonotypes found in all four sorted-subset donors had higher generation probabilities. Pairwise subsampling led to the expectation that sequencing depth would affect the degree of clonotype sharing among donors. Because the study included only a small number of donors, the genetic and exposure-history diversity represented was limited. Even with the large sequencing depth, rarefaction of the sorted-subset datasets indicated that sequencing was incomplete. Naive subsets generally had larger estimated clonotype richness than memory subsets.

Sequenced: memory CD4+ T cells from PBMCs. The cell subset or site label of this sample denotes: CD45RA-negative fraction. The source of this sequence is a man younger than 35 in good health. Some clones in this sample may be carry-over from other donors' samples. The rearrangement combines TRBV11-3 with TRBJ2-1, with 12 middle bases fitting TRBD2. The CDR3 protein: CASSLTSGSNEQFF. The nucleotides are TGTGCCAGCAGCTTGACTAGCGGGAGCAATGAGCAGTTCTTC.